This TCR beta chain is drawn from a study of low-dose radiotherapy and immunotherapy resistance in tumors. Across the whole study: Given every two weeks, intravenous cyclophosphamide 200 mg/m2 preceded radiation and immunotherapy by one day. On cycle 1 day 1, patients started four cycles of oral aspirin 300 mg daily.

This clonotype has just a few counts. As for time point: before trial treatment. TRAV- and TRBV-specific primers, spanning alpha and beta chains, primed first-strand cDNA. For amplifying TCRs, the PCR ran for 15 to 20 cycles with Phusion, which was used together with a constant-region primer and the adapter on the V primers. In vitro transcription amplified the mRNA that had been isolated. Via MiXCR, TCRdb re-called the reads, giving one row per CDR3 protein. The sample includes 30,000 to 50,000 distinct CDR3 sequences, 25% to 40% seen only once; the top ten take 3.7%. The CDR3 is made up of 14 amino acids. V dropped 1 base and J dropped 7; count of bases not matched to a gene: 5. Germline-derived CDR1 and CDR2 are KGHSH and LQKENI.

The source is a male donor with gallbladder cancer. This specimen was PBMCs, taken before treatment. The V gene is TRBV18, the J gene TRBJ2-7; TRBD1 matches at 9 bases. The CDR3 region has the DNA TGTGCCAGCTCACCACGGACAGGGGCGGAAGAGCAGTACTTC. This sequence encodes CASSPRTGAEEQYF.